This T cell receptor (beta chain) was captured by sequencing in a study of T cells in women clearing cervical HPV infection. Background on the study: Controls were women whose single incident HPV16 infection cleared within 12 months without precancer or cancer. Blood came at first lesion visit for cases, post-clearance for controls. Cases' blood sampling followed lesion detection by median approximately 150 days (90 to 200).

With regard to this clone: Its specificity is not known. The read is 3 residues too short to cover the CDR3 end, so that end is filled in from the germline J gene.

This table comes from immunoSEQ multiplex PCR, and its TCRdb copy is limited to in-frame clones, with some not included. The sample table includes roughly 20,000 clones. Whole-study results and caveats: T-cell numbers per sample were unknown and may explain richness differences.

V dropped 1 base and J dropped 4; count of bases not matched to a gene: 3. This CDR3 comprises 13 residues. The germline gives CDR1 GTSNPN, CDR2 SVGIG (reference sequence). The sequence derives from a woman between 18 and 70 years old with a cervical HPV16 infection that either progressed to CIN3+ or cleared (not recorded which). The sequencing input was blood buffy coat. The J gene is TRBJ2-7, the V gene TRBV30; 8 bases are shared with TRBD2. CDR3 DNA, as far as it was read: TGTGCCTGGAGTGACGGGGGGGGATACGAG. As protein: CAWSDGGGYE. The full CDR3 protein is CAWSDGGGYEQYF.